This T cell receptor (beta chain) was captured by sequencing in a study of early T cells in non-severe SARS-CoV-2 infection. The table lists this clonotype with a few counts. TCRdb recomputed calls from the 5' RACE reads with MiXCR, one row per CDR3 protein. The table shows approximately 70,000 distinct CDR3 sequences, with approximately 10% occurring only once. From germline, CDR1 is MGHRA and CDR2 YSYEKL. The V end was cut by 0 bases, the J end by 1 base, with 11 bases between. The CDR3 has 16 amino acids. The TCR sequence derives from an adult who was a healthcare worker with PCR-confirmed SARS-CoV-2 infection or an uninfected control (not recorded which). The chain joins TRBV4-1 to TRBJ2-3; D not resolved. Sequencing was done on a sample of whole blood. The CDR3 is CASSQDGVTRTDTQYF. The CDR3 nucleotides are TGCGCCAGCAGCCAAGATGGGGTGACCCGCACAGATACGCAGTATTTT.